The clone carrying this T cell receptor (beta chain) was picked up a small number of times. The CDR3 is 15 amino acids. The V segment lost 2 bases and the J segment 4 bases; nucleotides outside the gene matches: 8. Germline V gives CDR1 MNHEY, CDR2 SVGAGI. This sample stems from a study of T-cell reconstitution after alpha-beta-depleted transplantation in children. Unique molecular identifiers were incorporated during preparation of the TCRbeta library. Each CDR3 protein gets one entry after TCRdb re-called the PCR reads with MiXCR. This table has about 600,000 distinct CDR3 sequences, roughly 13% appearing once.

The clonotype originates from a male patient under 18 who had a stem cell transplant for acute myeloid leukemia, so the T cells may come from the graft donor. The chain combines TRBV6-5 with TRBJ2-7; 7 nucleotides line up with TRBD2. The source material was PBMCs, mostly from graft donor cells, sampled 360 days after TCRalphabeta/CD19-depleted stem cell transplant. The CDR3 loop is CASSYGGDGRYEQYF. The CDR3 DNA sequence: TGTGCCAGCAGTTACGGGGGGGACGGACGATACGAGCAGTACTTC.